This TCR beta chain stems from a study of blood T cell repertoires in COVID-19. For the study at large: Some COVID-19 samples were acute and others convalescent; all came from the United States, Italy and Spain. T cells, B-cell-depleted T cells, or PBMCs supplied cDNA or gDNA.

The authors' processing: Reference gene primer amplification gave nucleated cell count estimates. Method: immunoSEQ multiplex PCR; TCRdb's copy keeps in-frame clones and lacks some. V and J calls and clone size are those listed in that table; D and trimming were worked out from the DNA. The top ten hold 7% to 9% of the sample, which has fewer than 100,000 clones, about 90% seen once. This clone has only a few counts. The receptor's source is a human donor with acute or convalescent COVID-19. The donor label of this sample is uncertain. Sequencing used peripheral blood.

CDR3 region: CASSTDQPQHF. The CDR3 nucleotides read TGTGCCAGCAGTACGGATCAGCCCCAGCATTTT. This chain connects TRBV2 to TRBJ1-5; D uncertain. The CDR3 sequence is 11 residues long. CDR1 SNHLY and CDR2 FYNNEI come from the germline V gene. The V end lost 5 bases, the J end lost 5 bases, and 4 bases lay between the germline ends.